Described below is a single T cell receptor beta chain sequence and its context. Its antigen is as yet unknown. The CDR3 totals 11 residues. Per the germline V gene, CDR1 is GTSNPN and CDR2 is SVGIG (reference sequence). The V and J ends lost 5 bases and 1 base respectively, with 5 bases between them. The record originates from a study of beta chain features in type 1 diabetes. Sequencing targeted expressed TCRB transcripts, as all isolated RNA had been reverse transcribed. This table comes from immunoSEQ multiplex PCR, and its TCRdb copy is limited to in-frame clones, with some not included. The table shows 150,000 to 200,000 clones, with over 55% occurring only once. Study-level results: Patients with Type 1 diabetes showed moderately but significantly shorter TCRB CDR3s in all four CD4+ subsets.

This receptor was obtained from a man under 40 with type 1 diabetes. The sequencing input was naive CD4+ T cells from blood. V and J are TRBV30 and TRBJ1-1; D ambiguous. CDR3 in DNA: TGTGCCTGGGCGGGGAACACTGAAGCTTTCTTT. Translating gives CAWAGNTEAFF.